A single sample is the source of the 21 T cell receptor beta chains below, sequenced in a study of regulatory T cells in long-lasting Graves disease. With iRepertoire HTBI primers and Arm-PCR of CDR3 regions, TCR beta libraries were built. One entry per CDR3 protein, called by TCRdb with MiXCR from the multiplex PCR reads. The sample lists fewer than 450,000 distinct CDR3 sequences, less than 25% occurring once. The time point denotes: persistent/refractory GD, antithyroid drugs over 5 years with positive TRAb. The TCR library used RNA extracted from PBMCs. The starting material was peripheral blood mononuclear cells (PBMCs), obtained when the disease was refractory, from a patient treated with antithyroid drugs. The receptors derive from a female donor with Graves disease.

Ten or more counts support this clonotype. This chain connects TRBV2 to TRBJ1-6; D call uncertain. Germline CDR1 SNHLY, CDR2 FYNNEI. V was clipped by 7 bases and J by 1 base, with 11 bases between them. CDR3 size: 15 residues. The CDR3 sequence: CASIPSRSYNSPLHF. The CDR3 bases are TGTGCCAGCATCCCATCCAGGTCCTATAATTCACCCCTCCACTTT.

This clonotype occurred many times. The chain links TRBV6-1 to TRBJ1-5, with D possibly being TRBD1 (6 bases). There are 15 residues in the CDR3. Trimming pared 6 bases from V and 4 bases from J, leaving 16 bases between. The germline CDR1 and CDR2 sequences are MNHNS and SASEGT. The CDR3 region has the DNA TGTGCCAGCAGCATCGGACAAGGGGGGAATCAGCCCCAGCATTTT. It encodes CASSIGQGGNQPQHF.

This clonotype showed up many times. This chain connects TRBV7-8 to TRBJ2-7; D gene ambiguous. Germline CDR1 and CDR2: SGHVS and FQNEAQ. The CDR3 runs to 15 residues. Trimming took off 5 bases at V and 3 bases at J, with 17 bases between the two ends. CDR3 residues: CASSPRRRIDYEQYF. In DNA, the CDR3 is TGTGCCAGCAGCCCTAGGAGACGAATTGACTACGAGCAGTACTTC.

This chain links TRBV29-1 with TRBJ2-7; D may be TRBD1 (5 bases). Germline V gene sequence: CDR1 SQVTM, CDR2 ANQGSEA. V gave up 5 bases and J gave up 0 bases, with 17 bases separating them. This CDR3 is 15 amino acids long. In DNA, the CDR3 is TGCAGCGTTTACTCCAGGGTAGGGGCCTCCTACGAGCAGTACTTC. Amino acid sequence: CSVYSRVGASYEQYF.

This clonotype came up many times. The chain recombines TRBV7-9 with TRBJ1-1; 8 nucleotides line up with TRBD1. Germline CDR1 is SEHNR and CDR2 is FQNEAQ (reference sequence). The V segment lost 5 bases and the J segment 0 bases; nucleotides outside the gene matches: 23. There are 21 residues in the CDR3. The CDR3: CASSIMGGTGSLSVMNTEAFF. Here the CDR3 DNA reads TGTGCCAGCAGCATAATGGGGGGGACAGGCTCACTGTCCGTAATGAACACTGAAGCTTTCTTT.

This clonotype occurred a few times. This rearrangement joins TRBV6-2 or TRBV6-3 to TRBJ2-2; TRBD2 matches at 8 bases. V shed 2 bases and J 6 bases; nucleotides not matched to a gene: 8. Germline lookup yields CDR1 MNHEY and CDR2 SVGEGT. The CDR3 is 16 amino acids. This CDR3 reads CASSYPMSGRPGELFF. CDR3 in DNA: TGTGCCAGCAGTTACCCCATGAGCGGGAGACCCGGGGAGCTGTTTTTT.

This clonotype was detected ten times or more. The J gene is TRBJ2-7, the V gene TRBV27, with 8 positions matching TRBD2. This CDR3 has 15 residues. With V trimmed by 2 bases and J by 1 base, 4 bases remained unmatched. Germline V lookup: CDR1 MNHEY, CDR2 SMNVEV (reference sequence). The CDR3 region is CASSLIREGSYEQYF. In DNA form, the CDR3 reads TGTGCCAGCAGTTTAATACGGGAGGGGTCCTACGAGCAGTACTTC.

The chain carries TRBV28 and TRBJ2-1; maybe TRBD2 (6 bases). Germline-derived CDR1 and CDR2 are MDHEN and SYDVKM. Between the trimmed V and J ends, which lost 8 bases and 3 bases, there was a span of 20 bases. The CDR3 contains 16 residues. The CDR3 DNA is TGTGCCAGCTCCATCGGATGGGGGGAAAACTACAATGAGCAGTTCTTC. Translating it yields CASSIGWGENYNEQFF.

In its sample, this clonotype was seen a few times. V and J are TRBV20-1 and TRBJ1-2; 8 bases agree with TRBD1. The CDR3 has 14 residues. With V trimmed by 3 bases and J by 9 bases, 12 bases remained unmatched. CDR1 DFQATT and CDR2 SNEGSKA come from the germline V gene (reference sequence). The CDR3 is CSASSPGQGASYTF. CDR3 coding DNA: TGCAGTGCTAGTAGCCCTGGACAGGGTGCTAGCTACACCTTC.

Many counts were recorded for this clonotype. The V and J genes are TRBV6-1 and TRBJ2-5; the D gene is possibly TRBD2 (7 bases). The CDR3 has 17 residues. Germline V gene lookup returns CDR1 MNHNS and CDR2 SASEGT. Between the trimmed V and J ends, which lost 2 bases and 4 bases, there was a span of 20 bases. The CDR3 nucleotides read TGTGCCAGCAGTGAAAGAGGGGGGGGAAGGATTCGAGAGACCCAGTACTTC. Its protein is CASSERGGGRIRETQYF.

The chain recombines TRBV2 with TRBJ2-3; D perhaps matches TRBD2 (6 bases). Trimming left V 8 bases short and J 6 bases short, with 12 bases between. Germline assignment: CDR1 SNHLY and CDR2 FYNNEI. The CDR3 has 12 amino acids. The chain's CDR3 is CASVVGGDTQYF. The CDR3 DNA sequence: TGTGCCAGCGTGGTTGGAGGGGATACGCAGTATTTT.

This clonotype appeared many times. This sequence joins TRBV6-2 or TRBV6-3 and TRBJ1-5, with 9 bases lining up with TRBD1. The CDR3 sequence is 18 residues long. The V segment lost 2 bases and the J segment 4 bases; nucleotides outside the gene matches: 12. Germline values: CDR1 MNHEY, CDR2 SVGEGT. The CDR3 protein is CASSYPGTGPSSNQPQHF. The CDR3 DNA sequence: TGTGCCAGCAGTTACCCCGGGACAGGGCCATCTTCGAATCAGCCCCAGCATTTT.

This chain uses TRBV20-1 with TRBJ2-7, with 11 nucleotides matching TRBD1. The trim removed 7 bases at V and 3 bases at J, leaving 5 bases unmatched. The CDR3 covers 13 residues. CDR1 and CDR2 from the germline V gene are DFQATT and SNEGSKA (reference sequence). The CDR3 DNA reads as TGCAGTGTCAAGGACAGGGGGCACTACGAGCAGTACTTC. Translating it yields CSVKDRGHYEQYF.

In this sample, this clonotype turned up many times. The chain carries TRBV7-2 and TRBJ1-5, with TRBD1 matching over 11 bases. V gave up 5 bases and J gave up 6 bases; unmatched junction bases: 3. Germline CDR1 reads SGHTA; CDR2 reads FQGNSA. The CDR3 is 14 residues long. CDR3 DNA sequence: TGTGCCAGCAGCCCGGACAGGGGGCTTCAGCCCCAGCATTTT. Amino acid sequence: CASSPDRGLQPQHF.

This clonotype was recorded at least ten times. J is TRBJ2-7 and V is TRBV3-1; D gene unclear. This CDR3 is 15 amino acids long. V lost 1 base and J lost 3, with 13 bases in between. CDR1 LGHDT and CDR2 YNNKEL come from the germline V gene (reference sequence). Here the CDR3 DNA reads TGTGCCAGCAGCCAAGCTCACAGTCTCTTCTACGAGCAGTACTTC. This encodes CASSQAHSLFYEQYF.

The DNA for the CDR3 is TGTGCCAGCTCACCGTCGGGTAATGGAAACACCATATATTTT. Protein sequence: CASSPSGNGNTIYF. The chain is built from TRBV18 and TRBJ1-3; no definite D call. This CDR3 spans 14 amino acids. Per germline, CDR1 KGHSH and CDR2 LQKENI. Trimming pared 3 bases from V and 3 bases from J, leaving 9 bases between.

This clonotype was seen repeatedly, ten times or more. V gene TRBV11-2 combines with J gene TRBJ2-4; a weak D match, TRBD1 (5 bases). CDR1 and CDR2 from the germline V gene are SGHAT and FQNNGV. Trimming stripped 0 bases from V and 8 bases from J, with 11 bases between. The length of the CDR3 is 14 residues. CDR3 nucleotides: TGTGCCAGCAGCTTAGATCAAGGGGCAGACATTCAGTACTTC. Amino acids: CASSLDQGADIQYF. The entire variable domain, with the rest obtained from reference TRBV11-2 and TRBJ2-4, is as follows: EAGVAQSPRYKIIEKRQSVAFWCNPISGHATLYWYQQILGQGPKLLIQFQNNGVVDDSQLPKDRFSAERLKGVDSTLKIQPAKLEDSAVYLCASSLDQGADIQYFGAGTRLSVL.

This clonotype was observed at least ten times. V gene TRBV12-3 or TRBV12-4 combines with J gene TRBJ2-5; D possibly corresponds to TRBD2 (6 bases). This CDR3 is built from 14 residues. Trimming pared 8 bases from V and 5 bases from J, leaving 18 bases between. CDR3 residues: CASWSGLLPETQYF. The CDR3 nucleotides read TGTGCCAGCTGGAGCGGGTTACTCCCTGAGACCCAGTACTTC.

This clonotype was seen more than once but under ten times. The chain links TRBV4-2 to TRBJ2-7; 9 nucleotides agree with TRBD1. The CDR3 is 15 residues long. The junction had 6 bases not matched to a gene; V was cut back by 0 bases and J by 6 bases. CDR1 and CDR2 (germline): LGHNA, YNFKEQ. CDR3 DNA: TGTGCCAGCAGCCAAGAATTAGGGACAGGGTTCGAGCAGTACTTC. Protein: CASSQELGTGFEQYF.

This clonotype was detected a few times. This chain links TRBV6-4 with TRBJ2-1; D might be TRBD1 or TRBD2, each matching 5 bases. V lost 5 bases and J 1 base, leaving 12 bases between the germline ends. This CDR3 is 15 amino acids long. Germline CDR1 is MRHNA and CDR2 is SNTAGT. The CDR3 here is CASSSGQGSYNEQFF. As DNA, the CDR3 is TGTGCCAGCAGTTCGGGGCAGGGATCCTACAATGAGCAGTTCTTC.

This clonotype was seen at least ten times. The gene calls are TRBV24-1 and TRBJ2-5, with 9 bases matching TRBD2. This CDR3 comprises 17 residues. The junction had 12 bases not matched to a gene; V was cut back by 3 bases and J by 5 bases. CDR1 is KGHDR and CDR2 is SFDVKD in the germline V gene. Here the CDR3 reads CATSDPGTSIVGETQYF. CDR3 sequence (DNA): TGTGCCACCAGTGATCCCGGGACTAGCATTGTTGGTGAGACCCAGTACTTC.